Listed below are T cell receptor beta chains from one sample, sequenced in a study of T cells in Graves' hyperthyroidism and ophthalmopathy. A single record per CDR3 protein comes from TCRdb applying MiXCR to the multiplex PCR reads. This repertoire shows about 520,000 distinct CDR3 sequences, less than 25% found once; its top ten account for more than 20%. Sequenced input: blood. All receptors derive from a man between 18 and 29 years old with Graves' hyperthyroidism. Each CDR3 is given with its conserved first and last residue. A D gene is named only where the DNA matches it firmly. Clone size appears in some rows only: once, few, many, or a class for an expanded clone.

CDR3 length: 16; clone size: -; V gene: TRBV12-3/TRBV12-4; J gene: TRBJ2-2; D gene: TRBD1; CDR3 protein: CASSFAGQGYTGELFF; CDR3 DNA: TGTGCCAGCAGTTTTGCGGGACAGGGCTACACCGGGGAGCTGTTTTTT
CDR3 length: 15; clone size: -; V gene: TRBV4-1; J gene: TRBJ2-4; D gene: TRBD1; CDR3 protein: CASSQRILQGYIQYF; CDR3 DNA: TGCGCCAGCAGCCAAAGGATACTACAGGGGTACATTCAGTACTTC
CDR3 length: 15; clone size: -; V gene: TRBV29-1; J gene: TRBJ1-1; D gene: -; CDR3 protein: CSVNKGQPVNTEAFF; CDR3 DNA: TGCAGCGTTAATAAAGGACAACCGGTGAACACTGAAGCTTTCTTT
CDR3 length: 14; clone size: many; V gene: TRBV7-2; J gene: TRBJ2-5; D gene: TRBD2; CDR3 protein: CASSKRGAVETQYF; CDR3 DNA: TGTGCCAGCAGTAAGCGGGGGGCGGTGGAGACCCAGTACTTC
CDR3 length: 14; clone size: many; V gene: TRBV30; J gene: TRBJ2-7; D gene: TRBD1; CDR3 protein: CAWSPPGQSYEQYF; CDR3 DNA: TGTGCCTGGAGTCCACCGGGACAGAGCTACGAGCAGTACTTC
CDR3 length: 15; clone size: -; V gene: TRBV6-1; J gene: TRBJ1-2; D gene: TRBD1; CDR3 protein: CASRSPGTGHYGYTF; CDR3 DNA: TGTGCCAGCAGGTCCCCCGGGACAGGGCACTATGGCTACACCTTC
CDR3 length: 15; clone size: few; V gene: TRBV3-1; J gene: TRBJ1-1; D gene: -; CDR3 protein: CASSQGTGGNTEAFF; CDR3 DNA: TGTGCCAGCAGCCAAGGAACTGGGGGGAACACTGAAGCTTTCTTT
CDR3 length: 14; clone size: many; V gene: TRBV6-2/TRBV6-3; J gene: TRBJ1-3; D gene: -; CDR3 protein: CASSYREGGNTIYF; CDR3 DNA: TGTGCCAGCAGTTACAGGGAAGGTGGAAACACCATATATTTT
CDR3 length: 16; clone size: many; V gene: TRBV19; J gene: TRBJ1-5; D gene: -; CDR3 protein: CASSTPPRAGKQPQHF; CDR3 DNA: TGTGCCAGTAGTACCCCCCCCCGGGCAGGGAAACAGCCCCAGCATTTT
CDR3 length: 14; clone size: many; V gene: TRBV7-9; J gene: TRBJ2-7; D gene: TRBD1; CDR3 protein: CASSYGQGIDEQYF; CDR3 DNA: TGTGCCAGCAGCTACGGACAGGGAATCGACGAGCAGTACTTC
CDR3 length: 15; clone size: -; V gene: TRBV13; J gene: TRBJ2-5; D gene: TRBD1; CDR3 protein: CASSGDRGVMETQYF; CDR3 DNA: TGTGCCAGCAGCGGGGACAGGGGCGTGATGGAGACCCAGTACTTC
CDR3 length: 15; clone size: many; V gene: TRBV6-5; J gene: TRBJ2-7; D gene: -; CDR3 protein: CASSYSAGSSYEQYF; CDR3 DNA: TGTGCCAGCAGTTACTCTGCAGGGAGCTCCTACGAGCAGTACTTC
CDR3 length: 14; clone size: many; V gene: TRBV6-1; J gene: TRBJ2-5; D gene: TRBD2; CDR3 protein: CASVLRTSGETQYF; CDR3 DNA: TGTGCCAGCGTCCTTCGGACTAGCGGGGAGACCCAGTACTTC
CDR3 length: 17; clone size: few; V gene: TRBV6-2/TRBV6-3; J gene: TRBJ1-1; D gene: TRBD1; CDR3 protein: CASRDPGTGGPDAEAFF; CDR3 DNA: TGTGCCAGCAGGGACCCGGGGACAGGGGGCCCTGACGCTGAAGCTTTCTTT
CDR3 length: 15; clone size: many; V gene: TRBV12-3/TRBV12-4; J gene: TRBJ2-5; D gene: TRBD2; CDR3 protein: CAKKVASGVQETQYF; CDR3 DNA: TGTGCCAAGAAGGTAGCTAGCGGGGTTCAAGAGACCCAGTACTTC
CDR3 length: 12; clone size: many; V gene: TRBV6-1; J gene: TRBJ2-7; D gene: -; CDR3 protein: CASRDTPYEQYF; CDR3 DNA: TGTGCCAGCCGGGACACCCCCTACGAGCAGTACTTC
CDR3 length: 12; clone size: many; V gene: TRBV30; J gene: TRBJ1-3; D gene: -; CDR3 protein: CACGVASGTIYF; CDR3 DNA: TGTGCCTGCGGGGTGGCTAGTGGCACCATATATTTT
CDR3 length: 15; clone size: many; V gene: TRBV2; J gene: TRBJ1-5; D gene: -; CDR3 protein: CASSDGTRGGQPQHF; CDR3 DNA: TGTGCCAGCAGTGATGGGACGCGGGGCGGCCAGCCCCAGCATTTT
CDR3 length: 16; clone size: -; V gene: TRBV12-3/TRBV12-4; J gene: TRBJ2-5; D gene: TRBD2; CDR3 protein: CASSPVLAGVWETQYF; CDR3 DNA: TGTGCCAGCAGTCCGGTACTAGCGGGAGTTTGGGAGACCCAGTACTTC
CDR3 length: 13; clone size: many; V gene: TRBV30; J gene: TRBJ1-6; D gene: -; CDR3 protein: CAWAENGNSPLHF; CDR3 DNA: TGTGCCTGGGCGGAAAACGGGAATTCACCCCTCCACTTT
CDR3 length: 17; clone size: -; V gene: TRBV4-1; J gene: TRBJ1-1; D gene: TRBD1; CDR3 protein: CASSPDRGSRVNTEAFF; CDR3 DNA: TGCGCCAGCAGCCCGGACAGGGGGAGTCGTGTGAACACTGAAGCTTTCTTT
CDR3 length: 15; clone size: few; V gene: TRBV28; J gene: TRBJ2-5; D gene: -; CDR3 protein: CASSSPGRERETQYF; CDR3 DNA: TGTGCCAGCAGTTCCCCGGGACGCGAAAGGGAGACCCAGTACTTC
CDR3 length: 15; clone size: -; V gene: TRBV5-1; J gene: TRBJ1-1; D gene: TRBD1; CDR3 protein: CASSPSTGRQGEAFF; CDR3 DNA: TGCGCCAGCAGTCCCTCGACAGGGAGACAGGGTGAAGCTTTCTTT
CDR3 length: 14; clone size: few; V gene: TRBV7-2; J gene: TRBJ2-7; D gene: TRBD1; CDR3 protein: CASSLADRVGEQYF; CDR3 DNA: TGTGCCAGCAGCTTAGCGGACAGGGTTGGCGAGCAGTACTTC
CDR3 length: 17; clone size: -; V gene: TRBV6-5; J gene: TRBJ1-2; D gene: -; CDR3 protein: CASSYSSPSLGQSGYTF; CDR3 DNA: TGTGCCAGCAGTTACTCGTCGCCCAGCCTAGGACAAAGCGGCTACACCTTC